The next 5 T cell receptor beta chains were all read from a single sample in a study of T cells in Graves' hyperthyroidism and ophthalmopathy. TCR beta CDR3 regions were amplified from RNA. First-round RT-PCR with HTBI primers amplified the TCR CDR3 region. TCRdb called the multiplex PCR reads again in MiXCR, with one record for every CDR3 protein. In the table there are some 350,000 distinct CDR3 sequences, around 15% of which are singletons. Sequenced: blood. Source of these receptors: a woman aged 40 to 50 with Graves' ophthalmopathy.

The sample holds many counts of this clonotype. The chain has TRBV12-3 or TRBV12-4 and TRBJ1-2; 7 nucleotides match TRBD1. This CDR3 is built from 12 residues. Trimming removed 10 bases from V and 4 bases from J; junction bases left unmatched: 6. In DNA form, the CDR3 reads TGTGCCACTGTACAGGGGAGCTATGGCTACACCTTC. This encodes CATVQGSYGYTF.

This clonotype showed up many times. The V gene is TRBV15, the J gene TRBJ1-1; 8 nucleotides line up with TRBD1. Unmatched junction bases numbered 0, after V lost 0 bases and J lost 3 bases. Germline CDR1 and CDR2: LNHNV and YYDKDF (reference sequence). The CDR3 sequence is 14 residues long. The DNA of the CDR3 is TGTGCCACCAGCAGAGAGACAGGGGACACTGAAGCTTTCTTT. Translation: CATSRETGDTEAFF.

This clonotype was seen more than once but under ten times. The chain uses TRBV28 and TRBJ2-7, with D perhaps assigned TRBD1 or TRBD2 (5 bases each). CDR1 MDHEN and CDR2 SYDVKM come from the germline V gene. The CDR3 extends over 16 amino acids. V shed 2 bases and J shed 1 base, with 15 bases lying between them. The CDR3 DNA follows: TGTGCCAGCAGTTTACTCCGGGACCGCCCTTCCTACGAGCAGTACTTC. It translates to CASSLLRDRPSYEQYF.

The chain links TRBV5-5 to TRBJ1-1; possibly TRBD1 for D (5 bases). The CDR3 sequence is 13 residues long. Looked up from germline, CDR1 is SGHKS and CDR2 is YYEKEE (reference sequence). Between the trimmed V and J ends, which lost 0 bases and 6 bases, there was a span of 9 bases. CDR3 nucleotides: TGTGCCAGCAGCTTGGCGGGGGAGTCTGAAGCTTTCTTT. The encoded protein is CASSLAGESEAFF.

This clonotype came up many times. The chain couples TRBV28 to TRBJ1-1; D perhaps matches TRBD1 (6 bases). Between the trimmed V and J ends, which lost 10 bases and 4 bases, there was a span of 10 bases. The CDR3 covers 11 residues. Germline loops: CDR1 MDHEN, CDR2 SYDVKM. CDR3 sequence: CATWGATEAFF. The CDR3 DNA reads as TGTGCCACCTGGGGGGCCACTGAAGCTTTCTTT.